This TCR beta chain is drawn from a study of circulating and synovial CD4+ cells in juvenile arthritis. The assay was immunoSEQ multiplex PCR, and TCRdb's table has in-frame clones only and misses some. Of about 32,000 clones in the sample, roughly 96% are singletons; the top ten hold about 0.61%. A remark on this clone: The target antigen is unknown.

General study points: Shared-clonotype fractions with synovium likely underestimate full repertoire overlap.

The source of this sequence is a human donor with juvenile idiopathic arthritis. The sequenced sample was CD4+ T cells from blood.

The CDR3 protein is CASTSNTEAFF. CDR3 coding DNA: TGTGCCAGCACGAGTAACACTGAAGCTTTCTTT. V gene TRBV6-5 combines with J gene TRBJ1-1; D is ambiguous. Germline CDR1 MNHEY, CDR2 SVGAGI. Trimming took off 7 bases at V and 2 bases at J, with 5 bases between the two ends. This CDR3 contains 11 residues.